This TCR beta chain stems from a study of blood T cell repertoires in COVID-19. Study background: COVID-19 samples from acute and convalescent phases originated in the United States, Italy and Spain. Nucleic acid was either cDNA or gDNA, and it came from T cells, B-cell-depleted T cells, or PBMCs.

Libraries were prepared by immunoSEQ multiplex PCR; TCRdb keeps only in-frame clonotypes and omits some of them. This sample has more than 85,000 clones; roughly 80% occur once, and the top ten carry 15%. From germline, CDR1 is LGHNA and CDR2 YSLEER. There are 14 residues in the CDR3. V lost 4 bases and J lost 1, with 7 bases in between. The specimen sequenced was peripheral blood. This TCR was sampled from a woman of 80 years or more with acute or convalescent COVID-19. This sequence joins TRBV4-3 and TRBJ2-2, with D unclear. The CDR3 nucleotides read TGCGCCAGCAGCCGGAGAGGGAACACCGGGGAGCTGTTTTTT. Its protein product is CASSRRGNTGELFF.